The 15 T cell receptor beta chains in this list originate from one sample, sequenced in a study of glioma-infiltrating T cells. The iRepertoire nested amplicon-rescue multiplex PCR amplified TCR alpha and beta CDR3s from RNA. TCRdb itself ran the multiplex PCR reads through MiXCR, one entry per CDR3 protein. This sample has some 160,000 distinct CDR3 sequences, with more than 35% found just once. Sequenced material: glioma tissue, nonneoplastic brain tissue, or PBMCs (not recorded which). The receptors derive from a human donor with low-grade glioma or glioblastoma, undergoing nonglioma brain surgery, or in good health (not recorded which).

The gene calls are TRBV3-1 and TRBJ2-5; 11 bases are shared with TRBD2. J was trimmed by 5 bases and V by 3 bases; bases with no gene match: 5. This CDR3 contains 15 residues. CDR1 and CDR2 (germline): LGHDT, YNNKEL (reference sequence). CDR3 DNA sequence: TGTGCCAGCAGCCATAATAGCGGGAGGGAGGAGACCCAGTACTTC. Translated: CASSHNSGREETQYF.

The rearrangement uses TRBV28 and TRBJ2-2, with a possible D match to TRBD2 (6 bases). V lost 7 bases and J 3 bases, leaving 18 bases between the germline ends. CDR3 size: 16 residues. Looked up from germline, CDR1 is MDHEN and CDR2 is SYDVKM. The CDR3 sequence: CASIPSGSGYTGELFF. The CDR3 coding sequence is TGTGCCAGCATTCCCTCCGGGAGCGGCTACACCGGGGAGCTGTTTTTT.

Note on this clonotype: Being one base from a much bigger clone, this may be a read error. The CDR3 spells CASRLVSDYEQYF. The CDR3 DNA sequence: TGTGCCAGCAGATTAGTGTCGGACTACGAGCAGTACTTC. This rearrangement joins TRBV7-2 to TRBJ2-7; D is uncertain. The CDR3 sequence is 13 residues long. CDR1 is SGHTA and CDR2 is FQGNSA in the germline V gene.

Ten or more counts support this clonotype. The chain is built from TRBV27 and TRBJ2-1, with a tentative D call TRBD2 (5 bases). Germline assignment: CDR1 MNHEY and CDR2 SMNVEV (reference sequence). Trimming cost V 5 bases and J 0 bases, with 14 bases left between them. There are 16 residues in the CDR3. DNA of the CDR3: TGTGCCAGCAGTCGCGGGCTGGAGAGCTCCTACAATGAGCAGTTCTTC. This translates into CASSRGLESSYNEQFF.

This clonotype was seen ten or more times. This chain joins TRBV6-1 and TRBJ2-5, with TRBD2 as a possible D gene (6 bases). The V gene's germline CDR1 is MNHNS and CDR2 SASEGT. Trimming removed 5 bases at V and 1 base at J, with 14 bases between. CDR3 size: 15 residues. This CDR3 reads CASSTLEEGQETQYF. As DNA, the CDR3 is TGTGCCAGCAGTACTTTGGAGGAGGGCCAAGAGACCCAGTACTTC.

In its sample, this clonotype was seen many times. The chain couples TRBV20-1 to TRBJ2-1; 10 bases line up with TRBD2. The germline CDR1 and CDR2 sequences are DFQATT and SNEGSKA (reference sequence). Trimming cost V 3 bases and J 2 bases; bases outside gene matches: 4. The CDR3 runs to 15 residues. The CDR3 loop is CSASGLAGAYNEQFF. Written as DNA, the CDR3 is TGCAGTGCTAGCGGGCTAGCGGGAGCCTACAATGAGCAGTTCTTC.

The table lists this clonotype with many counts. The chain uses TRBV20-1 and TRBJ2-1; tentative D call: TRBD1 (6 bases). V was cut by 5 bases and J by 4 bases, with 15 bases left in between. This CDR3 comprises 14 residues. Looked up from germline, CDR1 is DFQATT and CDR2 is SNEGSKA (reference sequence). The CDR3 reads CSALSGEGYNEQFF. The DNA for the CDR3 is TGCAGTGCTCTGTCAGGGGAAGGGTACAATGAGCAGTTCTTC.

About this clonotype itself: A much larger clone lies a single base off, so this may be a read error. This chain connects TRBV28 to TRBJ1-6; D perhaps matches TRBD1 (5 bases). V was clipped by 6 bases and J by 9 bases, with 15 bases between them. The length of the CDR3 is 14 residues. Germline V gene lookup returns CDR1 MDHEN and CDR2 SYDVKM. CDR3 sequence reads: CASRGPSPCSPLHF. The DNA of the CDR3 is TGTGCCAGCAGGGGGCCGTCCCCTTGTTCACCCCTCCACTTT.

Worth noting for this clonotype: A much larger clone differs by one base, so this may be a read error. The V gene is TRBV28, the J gene TRBJ2-1, with TRBD1 as a possible D gene (6 bases). Germline CDR1 reads MDHEN; CDR2 reads SYDVKM. Trimming removed 5 bases at V and 6 bases at J, with 14 bases between. The length of the CDR3 is 14 residues. CDR3 sequence (DNA): TGTGCCAGCAGTCACAGGGCGATTATCAATGAGCAGTTCTTC. The encoded protein is CASSHRAIINEQFF. The full variable domain, its missing parts supplied by reference TRBV28 and TRBJ2-1, is DVKVTQSSRYLVKRTGEKVFLECVQDMDHENMFWYRQDPGLGLRLIYFSYDVKMKEKGDIPEGYSVSREKKERFSLILESASTNQTSMYLCASSHRAIINEQFFGPGTRLTVL.

This clonotype has just a few counts. Written as DNA, the CDR3 is TGCAGTGCTAGTCTAGGGGGCACTGAAGCTTTCTTT. Encoded protein: CSASLGGTEAFF. V and J are TRBV20-1 and TRBJ1-1; weak D call: TRBD1 (6 bases). Trimming pared 3 bases from V and 4 bases from J, leaving 9 bases between. This CDR3 is 12 amino acids long. Germline loops: CDR1 DFQATT, CDR2 SNEGSKA (reference sequence).

This chain joins TRBV19 and TRBJ1-5; D gene ambiguous. V was pared by 1 base and J by 8 bases, with 15 bases between. Germline V gene lookup returns CDR1 LNHDA and CDR2 SQIVND (reference sequence). CDR3 size: 15 residues. As DNA, the CDR3 is TGTGCCAGTAGTATAGGAGGAGACCAAGATAAGCCCCAGCATTTT. Translation: CASSIGGDQDKPQHF. The whole variable domain, remainder taken from reference TRBV19 and TRBJ1-5, is DGGITQSPKYLFRKEGQNVTLSCEQNLNHDAMYWYRQDPGQGLRLIYYSQIVNDFQKGDIAEGYSVSREKKESFPLTVTSAQKNPTAFYLCASSIGGDQDKPQHFGDGTRLSIL.

The genes are TRBV19 and TRBJ1-2; D is unresolved. With 6 bases removed from V and 7 bases from J, the gap between germline ends came to 15 bases. CDR3 length equals 13 residues. Germline values: CDR1 LNHDA, CDR2 SQIVND (reference sequence). Written as DNA, the CDR3 is TGTGCCAGTAGAACGCCCGAGGTTCCTGGCTACACCTTC. Protein sequence: CASRTPEVPGYTF.

A word on this clonotype: This clone may be a read error of a much larger clone one base away. The genes are TRBV24-1 and TRBJ2-7; TRBD2 agrees at 9 bases. The CDR3 spans 12 residues. J gave up 7 bases and V 9 bases, and 6 bases lay outside the gene matches. Germline CDR1 is KGHDR and CDR2 is SFDVKD. The CDR3 loop is CATSGTSREQYF. CDR3 nucleotide sequence: TGTGCCACCTCCGGGACTAGCCGGGAGCAGTACTTC.

The table lists this clonotype with a few counts. This could be a read error, since a much larger clone is one nucleotide away. The chain has TRBV20-1 and TRBJ1-6; unclear D gene. Germline V gives CDR1 DFQATT, CDR2 SNEGSKA (reference sequence). The CDR3 has 16 amino acids. The CDR3 loop is CSAIHPRGSGNSPIHF. The CDR3 region has the DNA TGCAGTGCTATCCATCCAAGAGGCTCTGGAAATTCACCCATCCACTTT.

With respect to this clonotype: Sequence at one end of the junction differs from germline and may be a read error. The chain recombines TRBV5-1 with TRBJ1-3, with D uncertain. There are 17 residues in the CDR3. Germline V gene lookup returns CDR1 SGHRS and CDR2 YFSETQ. The CDR3 coding sequence is TGCGCCAGCAGATTGGGCCAGGTAGATTTCTCTGGAAACACCATATATTTT. Translation: CASRLGQVDFSGNTIYF.